This passage covers 2 T cell receptor beta chains from one sample sequenced in a study of OX40 agonist ivuxolimab in advanced cancers. Clones were read by immunoSEQ multiplex PCR, and TCRdb kept only the in-frame ones, dropping some. The profile shows 20,000 to 30,000 clones, over 70% of them singletons. The input for sequencing was CD4+ or CD8+ T cells sorted from blood, taken in a trial of the OX40 agonist ivuxolimab. Receptors originate from an adult with an advanced solid tumor such as melanoma, head and neck, liver or kidney cancer.

Note on this clone: A junction boundary mismatches the germline segment, possibly from a read error. The chain joins TRBV28 to TRBJ1-1; the D is unclear. CDR1 MDHEN and CDR2 SYDVKM come from the germline V gene. This CDR3 region has 13 residues. DNA for the CDR3: TGTGCCAGCAGTCAAAACCGACGGGGTGAATCTTTCTTT. Translating it yields CASSQNRRGESFF.

The chain has TRBV11-1 and TRBJ2-7, with 11 bases lining up with TRBD1. Germline values: CDR1 SGHAT, CDR2 FQDESV (reference sequence). The CDR3 is made up of 15 amino acids. V trimming: 1 base; J trimming: 4 bases; junction bases outside the gene matches: 3. In nucleotides, the CDR3 is TGTGCCAGCAGCTTAGGGACAGGGGGCAGATACGAGCAGTACTTC. Translated, it gives CASSLGTGGRYEQYF.